This T cell receptor (beta chain) was obtained from a study of blood T cell repertoires in COVID-19. Background on the study: The United States, Italy and Spain provided the acute and convalescent COVID-19 samples. T cells, B-cell-depleted T cells, or PBMCs provided the cDNA or gDNA that served as material.

In the original workflow: Reference gene primers were amplified, and this amplification served to estimate nucleated cell counts. Sequenced by immunoSEQ multiplex PCR; TCRdb stores in-frame clones only, minus some. From that table come the V and J calls and clone size; the DNA was used to work out D and trimming. Here the sample spans about 190,000 clones, over 75% being singletons. Sequencing was done on a sample of peripheral blood. The source of this sequence is a woman aged 65 to 85 with acute or convalescent COVID-19.

In nucleotides, the CDR3 is TGCGCCAGCAGCCAAGATAACACCAGTAATGAAAAACTGTTTTTT. It is translated as CASSQDNTSNEKLFF. J is TRBJ1-4 and V is TRBV4-1; D call uncertain. Trimming pared 0 bases from V and 4 bases from J, leaving 9 bases between. The V gene's germline CDR1 is MGHRA and CDR2 YSYEKL. The CDR3 runs to 15 residues.